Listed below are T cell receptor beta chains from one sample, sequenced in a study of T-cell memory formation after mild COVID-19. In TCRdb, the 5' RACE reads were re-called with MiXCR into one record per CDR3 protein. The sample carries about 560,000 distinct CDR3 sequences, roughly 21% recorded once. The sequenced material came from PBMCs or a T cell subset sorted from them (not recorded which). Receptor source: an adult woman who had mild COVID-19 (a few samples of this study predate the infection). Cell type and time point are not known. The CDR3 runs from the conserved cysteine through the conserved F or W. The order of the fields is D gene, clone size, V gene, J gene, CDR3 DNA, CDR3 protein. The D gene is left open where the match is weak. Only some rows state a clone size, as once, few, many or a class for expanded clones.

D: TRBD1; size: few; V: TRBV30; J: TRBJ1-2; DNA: TGTGCCTGGAGTGTACAAGACAGGGGAGTCCCCTATGGCTACACCTTC; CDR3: CAWSVQDRGVPYGYTF
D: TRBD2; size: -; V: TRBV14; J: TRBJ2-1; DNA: TGTGCCAGCAGCCAGGGACTAGCGGGAGGATATGAGCAGTTCTTC; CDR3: CASSQGLAGGYEQFF
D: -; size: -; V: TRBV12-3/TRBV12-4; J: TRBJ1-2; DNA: TGTGCCAGCAGTTTACAGGGAGGGGATAGGGGCTACACCTTC; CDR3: CASSLQGGDRGYTF
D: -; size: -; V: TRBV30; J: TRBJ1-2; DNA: TGTGCAGATGGTGGGCCGGAGGGGTATGGCTTC; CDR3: CADGGPEGYGF
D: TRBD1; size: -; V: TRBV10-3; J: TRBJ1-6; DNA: TGTGCCATCAGTGAGCCCGGGACAGGGTATAATTCACCCCTCCACTTT; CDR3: CAISEPGTGYNSPLHF
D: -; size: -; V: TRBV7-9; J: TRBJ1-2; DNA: TGTGCCAGCAGCCACATAGACCGGGGGCGCCCAGGTGGCTACACCTTC; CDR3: CASSHIDRGRPGGYTF
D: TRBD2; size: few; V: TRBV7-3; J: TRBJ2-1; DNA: TGTGCCAGCAGCTTACTGGCGGGAGGAGCCGGCTACAATGAGCAGTTCTTC; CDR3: CASSLLAGGAGYNEQFF
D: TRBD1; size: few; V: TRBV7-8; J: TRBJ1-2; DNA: TGTGCCAGCAGCCTTTATTGGACAGGAGTGGACGGCTACACCTTC; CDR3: CASSLYWTGVDGYTF
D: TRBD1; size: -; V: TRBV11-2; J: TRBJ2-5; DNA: TGTGCCAGCAGAAACCGAACAGGGGTGGAGACCCAGTACTTC; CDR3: CASRNRTGVETQYF
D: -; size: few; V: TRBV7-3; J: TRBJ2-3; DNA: TGTGCCAGCAGCCGTGACACAGCAGATACGCAGTATTTT; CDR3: CASSRDTADTQYF
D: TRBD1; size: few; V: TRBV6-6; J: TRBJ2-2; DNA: TGTGCCAGCAGTTACGCCCCCGGGACAGACACCGGGGAGCTGTTTTTT; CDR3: CASSYAPGTDTGELFF
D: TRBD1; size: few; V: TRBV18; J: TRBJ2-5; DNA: TGTGCCAGCTCACGCGAGACAGGGAGAGAGACCCAGTACTTC; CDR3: CASSRETGRETQYF
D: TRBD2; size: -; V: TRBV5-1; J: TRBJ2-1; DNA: TGCGCCAGCAGCTTGGAGCCGGGGGGGTACAATGAGCAGTTCTTC; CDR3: CASSLEPGGYNEQFF
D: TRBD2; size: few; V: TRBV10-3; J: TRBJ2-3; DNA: TGTGCCATCAGTGAGTCGGTTCTGAAGCGGGGGAGGACAGATACGCAGTATTTT; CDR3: CAISESVLKRGRTDTQYF
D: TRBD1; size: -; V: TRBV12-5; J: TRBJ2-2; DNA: TGTGCTAGTACCCGGGACAGGGAAAACGGGGAGCTGTTTTTT; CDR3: CASTRDRENGELFF
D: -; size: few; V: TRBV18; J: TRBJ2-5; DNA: TGTGCCAGCTCACCGGGAGGCATCCAAGAGACCCAGTACTTC; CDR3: CASSPGGIQETQYF
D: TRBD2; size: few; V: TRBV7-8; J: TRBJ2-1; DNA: TGTGCCAGCAGCTTAGACCGAGCGGGAAAGAGACACAATGAGCAGTTCTTC; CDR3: CASSLDRAGKRHNEQFF
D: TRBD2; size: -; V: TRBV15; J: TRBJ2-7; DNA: TGTGCCACCAGCAGAGATCCCAGCGGGATTATTGCAGAGCAGTACTTC; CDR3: CATSRDPSGIIAEQYF
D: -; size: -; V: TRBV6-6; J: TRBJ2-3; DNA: TGTGCCAGCAGTTACACCGGGCCAGATACGCAGTATTTT; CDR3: CASSYTGPDTQYF
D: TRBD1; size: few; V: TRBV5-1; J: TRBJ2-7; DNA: TGCGCCAGCAGCTTGGTCTCCGGGACAGGGGCGTACGAGCAGTACTTC; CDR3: CASSLVSGTGAYEQYF
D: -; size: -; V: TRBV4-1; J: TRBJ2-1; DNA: TGCGCCAGCAGCCAAGGGGTTAGCCACAATGAGCAGTTCTTC; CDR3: CASSQGVSHNEQFF
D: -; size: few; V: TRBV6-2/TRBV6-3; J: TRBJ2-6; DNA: TGTGCCAGCAGTTACTATTCTGGGGCCAACGTCCTGACTTTC; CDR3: CASSYYSGANVLTF
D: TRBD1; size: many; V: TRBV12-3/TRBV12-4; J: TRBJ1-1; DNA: TGTGCCAGCAGTCCGAGGGACAGAAGGACTGAAGCTTTCTTT; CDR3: CASSPRDRRTEAFF
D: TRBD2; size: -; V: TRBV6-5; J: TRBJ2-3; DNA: TGTGCCAGCAGTTACTCCAGCGGGGGAGGCACAGATACGCAGTATTTT; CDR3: CASSYSSGGGTDTQYF
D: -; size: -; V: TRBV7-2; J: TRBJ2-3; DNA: TGTGCCAGCAGCTCTAGCTCAGCCTCCACCCCAACAGATACGCAGTATTTT; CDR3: CASSSSSASTPTDTQYF
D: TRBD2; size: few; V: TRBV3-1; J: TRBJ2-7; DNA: TGTGCCAGCAGCCAGGCCGGGACTAGCGGGAGCAACGAGCAGTACTTC; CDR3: CASSQAGTSGSNEQYF
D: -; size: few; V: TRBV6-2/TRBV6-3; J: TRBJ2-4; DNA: TGTGCCAGCAGTTATCTCTCCGGGCGAAGACAGCTAGCCAAAAACATTCAGTACTTC; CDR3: CASSYLSGRRQLAKNIQYF
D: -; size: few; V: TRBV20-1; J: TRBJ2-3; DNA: TGCAGTGCTAGTGACAGTTACACAGATACGCAGTATTTT; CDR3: CSASDSYTDTQYF
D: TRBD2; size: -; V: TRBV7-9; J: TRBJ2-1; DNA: TGTGCCAGCAGCTTAGTGAGCGGGGGGATAAATGAGCAGTTCTTC; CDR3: CASSLVSGGINEQFF
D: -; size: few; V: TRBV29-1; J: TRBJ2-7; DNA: TGCAGCGCCCGATGGGGGTCGGCTTCCGAGCAGTACTTC; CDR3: CSARWGSASEQYF
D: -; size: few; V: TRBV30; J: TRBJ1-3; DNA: TGTGCCTGGAGTGTACGCGGACAGAGCCTCGCTGGAAACACCATATATTTT; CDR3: CAWSVRGQSLAGNTIYF
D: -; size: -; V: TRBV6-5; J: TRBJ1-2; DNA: TGTGCCAGCAGTTACTCGGGACTCAGAGTTGGCTACACCTTC; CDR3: CASSYSGLRVGYTF
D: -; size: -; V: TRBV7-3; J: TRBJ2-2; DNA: TGTGCCAGCAGCTTAATGGTCACACAGGGCGGGGAGCTGTTTTTT; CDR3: CASSLMVTQGGELFF
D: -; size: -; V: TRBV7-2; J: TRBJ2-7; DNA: TGTGCCAGCAGCCCCTGGCGGAACGGGGCCTACGAGCAGTACTTC; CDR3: CASSPWRNGAYEQYF
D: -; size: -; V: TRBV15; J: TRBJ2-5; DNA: TGTGCCACCAGCAGAGGGGCAGGTCTAGAGACCCAGTACTTC; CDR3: CATSRGAGLETQYF
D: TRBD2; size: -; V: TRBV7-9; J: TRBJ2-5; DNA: TGTGCCAGCGGCCCTCCCAGCGGGGGACAAGAGACCCAGTACTTC; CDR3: CASGPPSGGQETQYF
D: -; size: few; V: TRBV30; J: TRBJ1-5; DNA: TGTGCCTGGAGTGTAGGGTCCGGCCTCATGCCCCAGCATTTT; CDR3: CAWSVGSGLMPQHF
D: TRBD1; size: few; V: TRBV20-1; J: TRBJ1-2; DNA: TGCAGTGCTTTCCCACCGACAGGGACGAGCTATGGCTACACCTTC; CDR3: CSAFPPTGTSYGYTF
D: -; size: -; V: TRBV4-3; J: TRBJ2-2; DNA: TGCGCCAGCAGCCCGACAGAGAACACCGGGGAGCTGTTTTTT; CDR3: CASSPTENTGELFF
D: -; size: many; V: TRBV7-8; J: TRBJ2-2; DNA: TGTGCCAGCAGCGAACGGCTCACCGGGGAGCTGTTTTTT; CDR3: CASSERLTGELFF
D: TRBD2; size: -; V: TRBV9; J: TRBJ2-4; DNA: TGTGCCAGCAGCGAGGTAGCGGGAGTTCACATTCAGTACTTC; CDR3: CASSEVAGVHIQYF
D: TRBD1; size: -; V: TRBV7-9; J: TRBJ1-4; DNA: TGTGCCAGCAGCTCTACAGGGGGCGTAAATGAAAAACTGTTTTTT; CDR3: CASSSTGGVNEKLFF
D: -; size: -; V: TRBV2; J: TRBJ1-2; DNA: TGTGCCAGCACACAGACGGCTAACTATGGCTACACCTTC; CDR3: CASTQTANYGYTF
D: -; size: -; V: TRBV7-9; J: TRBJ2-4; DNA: TGTGCCAGCAGCCCTGGGCATTTACTAGCCAAAAACATTCAGTACTTC; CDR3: CASSPGHLLAKNIQYF
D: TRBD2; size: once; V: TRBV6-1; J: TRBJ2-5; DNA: TGTGCCAGCAGTAAGGGACTAGCGGGGGGGCTGGAGACCCAGTACTTC; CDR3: CASSKGLAGGLETQYF
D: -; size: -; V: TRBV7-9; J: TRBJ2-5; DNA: TGTGCCAGCACCTTCGGGGTCGCGGAGACCCAGTACTTC; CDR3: CASTFGVAETQYF
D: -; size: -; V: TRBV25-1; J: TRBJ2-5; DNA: TGTGCCAGCAGTGAGGGGAGGGGGAGCGAGACCCAGTACTTC; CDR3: CASSEGRGSETQYF
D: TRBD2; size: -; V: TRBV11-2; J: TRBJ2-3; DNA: TGTGCCAGCAGCTTGGGACTAGCGGGAGGGCCCCGACACTTCACAGATACGCAGTATTTT; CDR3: CASSLGLAGGPRHFTDTQYF
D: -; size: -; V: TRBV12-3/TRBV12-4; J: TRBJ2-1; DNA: TGTGCCAGCAGCACCGCAGGGGACTTATACAATGAGCAGTTCTTC; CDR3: CASSTAGDLYNEQFF
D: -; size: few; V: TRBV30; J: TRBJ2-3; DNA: TGTGCCTGGAGTGTAACCCGAGGGGGAAATACGCAGTATTTT; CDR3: CAWSVTRGGNTQYF
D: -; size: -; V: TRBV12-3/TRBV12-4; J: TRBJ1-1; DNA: TGTGCCAGCAGTTTCTCCGCAGGGTTGTCTGAAGCTTTCTTT; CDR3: CASSFSAGLSEAFF
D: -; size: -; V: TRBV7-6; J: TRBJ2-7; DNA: TGTGCCAGCAGCTTCGGTGAACTTTACGAGCAGTACTTC; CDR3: CASSFGELYEQYF
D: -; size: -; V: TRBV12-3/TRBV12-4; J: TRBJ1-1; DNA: TGTGCCAGCAGTTTTCCCGGACAGCACAGCGAGGTGATGAACACTGAAGCTTTCTTT; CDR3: CASSFPGQHSEVMNTEAFF
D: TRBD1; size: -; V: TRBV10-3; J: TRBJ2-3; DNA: TGTGCCATCAGACCCCGGGACAGGGGTACAGATACGCAGTATTTT; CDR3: CAIRPRDRGTDTQYF
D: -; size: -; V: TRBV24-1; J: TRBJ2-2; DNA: TGTGCCACCGTAACAGGTGGCCGCGGCACCGGGGAGCTGTTTTTT; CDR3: CATVTGGRGTGELFF
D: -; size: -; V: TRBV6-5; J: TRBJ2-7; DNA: TGTGCCAGCAGTTTCCGGACCGCCCGGGCCTCCTACGAGCAGTACTTC; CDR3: CASSFRTARASYEQYF
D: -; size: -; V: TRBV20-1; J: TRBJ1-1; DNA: TGCAGTGCTAGTAGTGGCACTGAAGCTTTCTTT; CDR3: CSASSGTEAFF